The rows below give T cell receptor beta chains drawn from one sample of a study of T cells after posttransplantation cyclophosphamide. The method was immunoSEQ multiplex PCR; TCRdb's version includes in-frame clones alone and lacks a portion of them. Recorded here are tens of thousands of clones, none singletons. The material sequenced was PBMCs. These receptors were taken from a woman in her forties or fifties in good health and a related stem cell transplant donor. Both conserved end residues are part of each CDR3. The D gene is left open where the match is weak. Sizes are listed as once, few, many, or a class for an expanded clone.

many,TRBJ1-3,NA,TRBV25-1,CASSVQGVWSGNTIYF,TGTGCCAGCAGTGTCCAAGGGGTTTGGTCTGGAAACACCATATATTTT
many,TRBJ1-6,NA,TRBV5-1,CASSPPRQDSPLHF,TGCGCCAGCTCTCCCCCTCGACAGGATTCACCCCTCCACTTT
many,TRBJ1-4,TRBD1,TRBV28,CASREGQGELFF,TGTGCCAGCAGGGAGGGACAGGGAGAGCTGTTTTTT
many,TRBJ1-6,NA,TRBV15,CATSRTRYNSPLHF,TGTGCCACCAGCAGAACGCGTTACAATTCACCCCTCCACTTT
many,TRBJ1-5,NA,TRBV30,CAWGVVGETNQPQHF,TGTGCCTGGGGGGTGGTAGGGGAAACTAATCAGCCCCAGCATTTT
many,TRBJ1-4,NA,TRBV27,CASSWRGGATNEKLFF,TGTGCCAGCAGTTGGAGGGGAGGCGCAACTAATGAAAAACTGTTTTTT
many,TRBJ2-1,NA,TRBV20-1,CSARDVSQFF,TGCAGTGCTAGAGATGTCTCGCAGTTCTTC
many,TRBJ1-2,TRBD1,TRBV19,CASMGTGQNYGYTF,TGTGCCAGTATGGGGACAGGGCAAAACTATGGCTACACCTTC
many,TRBJ2-7,TRBD1,TRBV5-8,CASSFGQVGSYEQYF,TGTGCCAGCAGCTTCGGACAGGTCGGCTCCTACGAGCAGTACTTC
many,TRBJ1-1,NA,TRBV27,CASSSHTGSNTEAFF,TGTGCCAGCAGTTCTCATACAGGGTCGAACACTGAAGCTTTCTTT
many,TRBJ2-1,TRBD2,TRBV19,CASSLPLAGSSYNEQFF,TGTGCCAGTAGTCTCCCCCTAGCGGGGAGCTCCTACAATGAGCAGTTCTTC
many,TRBJ1-5,NA,TRBV7-7,CASSLERGRGWLLGQPQHF,TGTGCTAGCAGCTTAGAGCGGGGCAGAGGTTGGCTGCTGGGTCAGCCCCAGCATTTT
many,TRBJ1-1,TRBD1,TRBV18,CASSPPRTGDTEAFF,TGTGCCAGCTCACCACCCCGGACAGGGGACACTGAAGCTTTCTTT
many,TRBJ2-5,TRBD1,TRBV7-6,CASSPDRGGETQYF,TGTGCCAGCAGCCCGGACAGGGGGGGGGAGACCCAGTACTTC
many,TRBJ1-1,TRBD1,TRBV5-4,CASSLGQGRNTEAFF,TGTGCCAGCAGCTTAGGACAGGGTCGGAACACTGAAGCTTTCTTT
many,TRBJ1-1,NA,TRBV7-2,CASSLEELGAFF,TGTGCCAGCAGCTTAGAGGAGCTGGGAGCTTTCTTT
many,TRBJ1-2,NA,TRBV28,CASSLLGRVDPHVYGYTF,TGTGCCAGCAGTTTATTAGGGAGGGTGGACCCCCACGTCTATGGCTACACCTTC